Listed here is a single T cell receptor beta chain. Its antigen is unidentified. The sample comes from a study of identifying expanded T cells in peripheral blood. Study-level results: Differentially abundant clones: 0.95 to 1.5 between replicates, around 16 at two to three weeks, approximately 18 at four. Roughly two-week clone count variance significantly increased as total template count grew.

V lost 3 bases and J 5 bases, leaving 18 bases between the germline ends. The CDR3 is 16 amino acids. Germline CDR1 SGHTA, CDR2 FQGNSA. Healthy donors had no documented immune events, such as infections, while sampled. This table comes from immunoSEQ multiplex PCR, and its TCRdb copy is limited to in-frame clones, with some not included. The sample holds 84,000 or so clones, over 75% seen once. The sample taken for sequencing was blood. This TCR was recovered from a person aged 18 to 75 in good health. J is TRBJ2-3 and V is TRBV7-2; D is uncertain. CDR3 in amino acids: CASSFAHGEPGDTQYF. Here the CDR3 DNA reads TGTGCCAGCAGCTTCGCCCACGGCGAGCCCGGAGATACGCAGTATTTT.